This entry concerns a single T cell receptor (beta chain). This sample was included in a study of blood T cell repertoires in COVID-19. Cohort allocation depended upon clinical history that participants reported. The germline V gene has CDR1 MNHEY and CDR2 SVGAGI. The CDR3 loop spans 12 amino acids. The V end was cut by 8 bases, the J end by 4 bases, with 12 bases between. Profiled with immunoSEQ multiplex PCR; TCRdb holds only in-frame clones, not every one. The sample consists of approximately 320,000 clones, roughly 90% of them appearing once. The TCR was taken from a man aged 55 to 69 who had recovered from COVID-19. The sequenced sample consisted of PBMCs or T cells enriched from blood (not recorded which). This chain connects TRBV6-5 to TRBJ2-7; D gene unclear. CDR3 amino acids: CASSNPGYEQYF. The CDR3 DNA sequence: TGTGCCAGCTCGAACCCCGGGTACGAGCAGTACTTC.